What follows are 27 T cell receptor beta chains derived from one specimen sequenced in a study of blood T cell repertoires in COVID-19 (dated by TCRdb to about 2020). Preparation of the library involved the immunoSEQ multiplex PCR assay. The table comes from immuneACCESS by way of TCRdb, which keeps in-frame sequences with V and J called. Part of the clones is missing from these tables; in studies checked, under half for an unresolved V gene and the rest for unknown reasons. The sample table contains under 250,000 clones; only one count was recorded for 86% of them. 1.5% to 2% of the sample belongs to the ten largest clones. The sample taken for sequencing was PBMCs or T cells enriched from blood (not recorded which). Receptors originate from a man aged 40-49 years who had recovered from COVID-19.

CDR3: CAISESPGQGERDGYTF. The DNA of the CDR3 is TGTGCCATCAGTGAGTCCCCAGGACAGGGGGAGAGGGATGGCTACACCTTC. V and J are TRBV10-3 and TRBJ1-2; 10 bases are shared with TRBD1. Germline trimming cut 0 bases from V and 6 bases from J; bases unmatched to any gene: 10. Germline V gene lookup returns CDR1 ENHRY and CDR2 SYGVKD. The CDR3 covers 17 residues.

This chain links TRBV18 with TRBJ2-2, with 7 bases matching TRBD1. CDR3 length equals 13 residues. Germline CDR1 and CDR2: KGHSH and LQKENI. Written as DNA, the CDR3 is TGTGCAGACCGACAGGGAAGCACCGGGGAGCTGTTTTTT. Translated: CADRQGSTGELFF. The whole variable domain, remainder taken from reference TRBV18 and TRBJ2-2, is NAGVMQNPRHLVRRRGQEARLRCSPMKGHSHVYWYRQLPEEGLKFMVYLQKENIIDESGMPKERFSAEFPKEGPSILRIQQVVRGDSAAYFCADRQGSTGELFFGEGSRLTVL.

The J gene is TRBJ1-5, the V gene TRBV4-3; possibly TRBD1 for D (6 bases). V gave up 1 base and J gave up 4 bases, with 14 bases separating them. CDR1 and CDR2 (germline): LGHNA, YSLEER. The CDR3 consists of 16 residues. The CDR3 region has the DNA TGCGCCAGCAGCCAAGGTCCTGGGCAGGGGAATCAGCCCCAGCATTTT. Amino acid sequence: CASSQGPGQGNQPQHF.

V is TRBV12-3 or TRBV12-4 and J is TRBJ2-1; 9 bases agree with TRBD2. V shed 7 bases and J 7 bases; nucleotides not matched to a gene: 5. CDR3 length: 13 residues. In DNA, the CDR3 is TGTGCCAGCATCAAAGCGGGAGGTAATGAGCAGTTCTTC. Amino acid sequence: CASIKAGGNEQFF.

This chain joins TRBV10-2 and TRBJ2-5, with 7 bases identical to TRBD1. The CDR3 runs to 15 residues. Germline lookup yields CDR1 WSHSY and CDR2 SAAADI. The J segment lost 4 bases and the V segment lost 8 bases, leaving 13 bases of the junction unmatched. CDR3 region: CASSLYVGGGETQYF. CDR3 coding DNA: TGCGCCAGCTCTCTTTATGTAGGGGGCGGAGAGACCCAGTACTTC.

Notes on this clone: The junction differs from germline at one of its ends, possibly a read error. The rearrangement joins TRBV6-5 to TRBJ2-7, with 10 positions matching TRBD1. The germline V gene encodes CDR1 MNHEY and CDR2 SVGAGI. This CDR3 comprises 13 residues. The CDR3 DNA reads TGTGCTAGCAAAGGGACAGGGGTACACGAGCAGTACTTC. It encodes CASKGTGVHEQYF.

This rearrangement joins TRBV6-5 to TRBJ2-5; 10 bases fit TRBD1. Germline V gives CDR1 MNHEY, CDR2 SVGAGI. This CDR3 region has 15 residues. The V gene end was trimmed by 6 bases and the J gene end by 4 bases; junction bases not matched to a gene: 8. The CDR3: CASRLLGQGRETQYF. CDR3 DNA sequence: TGTGCCAGCAGACTACTGGGACAGGGGAGAGAGACCCAGTACTTC.

This rearrangement joins TRBV6-5 to TRBJ2-1, with TRBD2 as a possible D gene (6 bases). Trimming removed 6 bases from V and 8 bases from J, with 17 bases in between. This CDR3 has 14 amino acids. Per the germline V gene, CDR1 is MNHEY and CDR2 is SVGAGI. The CDR3 spells CASSLPGRSDEQFF. The CDR3 coding sequence is TGTGCCAGCAGCTTACCCGGGAGATCGGATGAGCAGTTCTTC.

Written as DNA, the CDR3 is TGTGCCAGCAGCTCTTCTAGCTCTAACACCGGGGAGCTGTTTTTT. This gives the protein CASSSSSSNTGELFF. J is TRBJ2-2 and V is TRBV7-9; a possible D gene is TRBD2 (5 bases). V was shortened by 4 bases and J by 2 bases, with 11 bases between the two germline ends. The CDR3 runs to 15 residues. Germline V CDR1 and CDR2: SEHNR, FQNEAQ (reference sequence).

This clone was seen more than once but under ten times. The chain recombines TRBV13 with TRBJ2-3; TRBD2 matches 12 bases. Germline V CDR1 and CDR2: PRHDT, FYEKMQ (reference sequence). V was pared by 6 bases and J by 4 bases, with 5 bases of the junction left unmatched. The CDR3 is made up of 15 amino acids. CDR3 coding DNA: TGTGCCAGCAGGTGGACTAGCGGGGAAGCAGATACGCAGTATTTT. It is translated as CASRWTSGEADTQYF. Filled out from reference TRBV13 and TRBJ2-3, the complete variable domain reads AAGVIQSPRHLIKEKRETATLKCYPIPRHDTVYWYQQGPGQDPQFLISFYEKMQSDKGSIPDRFSAQQFSDYHSELNMSSLELGDSALYFCASRWTSGEADTQYFGPGTRLTVL.

The CDR3 here is CASSLGGNNIQYF. CDR3 sequence (DNA): TGTGCCAGCAGCTTAGGAGGGAATAACATTCAGTACTTC. The rearrangement links TRBV11-2 to TRBJ2-4, with D perhaps matching TRBD2 (5 bases). V was pared by 1 base and J by 7 bases, with 8 bases between. Germline loops: CDR1 SGHAT, CDR2 FQNNGV. There are 13 residues in the CDR3.

The rearrangement links TRBV5-1 to TRBJ2-2; TRBD1 agrees at 8 bases. The junction had 9 bases not matched to a gene; V was cut back by 4 bases and J by 7 bases. The length of the CDR3 is 15 residues. Germline V CDR1 and CDR2: SGHRS, YFSETQ. CDR3: CASSLLGQAGGELFF. CDR3 bases: TGCGCCAGCAGCCTCCTGGGACAGGCGGGCGGGGAGCTGTTTTTT.

This chain uses TRBV18 with TRBJ2-5; 9 bases are shared with TRBD1. This CDR3 has 16 amino acids. V was pared by 3 bases and J by 4 bases, with 9 bases of the junction left unmatched. CDR1 and CDR2 (germline): KGHSH, LQKENI. Here the CDR3 reads CASSPTGTGFTETQYF. CDR3 DNA: TGTGCCAGCTCACCTACCGGGACAGGGTTCACAGAGACCCAGTACTTC.

The V gene is TRBV29-1, the J gene TRBJ2-7; tentative D call: TRBD1 (6 bases). CDR1 SQVTM and CDR2 ANQGSEA come from the germline V gene. The CDR3 is 14 residues long. Trimming shortened V by 6 bases and J by 2 bases, and 17 bases separated the two germline ends. For the CDR3, the DNA is TGCAGCGTCCAGGTGGTGCAGGGGCCCTACGAGCAGTACTTC. Protein: CSVQVVQGPYEQYF.

The chain joins TRBV19 to TRBJ1-5; the D gene is possibly TRBD1 (6 bases). Germline V gene lookup returns CDR1 LNHDA and CDR2 SQIVND (reference sequence). The CDR3 is 15 residues long. V was trimmed by 4 bases and J by 6 bases, leaving 16 bases between them. In DNA form, the CDR3 reads TGTGCCAGTAGTAAGGTCCAGGGGATAGGTCAGCCCCAGCATTTT. Translating it yields CASSKVQGIGQPQHF.

V usage is TRBV28 and J usage is TRBJ2-1, with 7 bases that match TRBD1. The CDR3 length is 13 residues. Germline values: CDR1 MDHEN, CDR2 SYDVKM. With 4 bases clipped from V and 8 bases from J, the junction kept 5 bases outside the gene matches. The CDR3 loop is CASSSGQFHEQFF. DNA for the CDR3: TGTGCCAGCAGTTCGGGACAGTTTCATGAGCAGTTCTTC.

The chain uses TRBV27 and TRBJ1-2; 9 bases are a match to TRBD1. V lost 4 bases and J lost 6; bases outside the gene matches: 9. Germline-derived CDR1 and CDR2 are MNHEY and SMNVEV (reference sequence). This CDR3 has 15 residues. CDR3 bases: TGTGCCAGCAGTTCGTACGGGACAGGGCGGAATGGCTACACCTTC. This gives the protein CASSSYGTGRNGYTF.

This clone was detected once. The chain uses TRBV10-3 and TRBJ2-7; TRBD1 is a possible D gene (6 bases). Germline V gene lookup returns CDR1 ENHRY and CDR2 SYGVKD. The CDR3 loop spans 13 amino acids. V lost 8 bases to trimming and J lost 0 bases, with 11 bases between them. The CDR3: CAIASDSSYEQYF. The CDR3 DNA reads as TGTGCCATCGCATCGGACAGCTCCTACGAGCAGTACTTC.

The CDR3 nucleotides are TGTGCCAGCAGCAAAGGCGAAGCAGGGCCACGACAGCCCCAGCATTTT. Its protein product is CASSKGEAGPRQPQHF. The gene calls are TRBV21-1 and TRBJ1-5; whether TRBD1, the table's D call, matches the DNA was not checked. TRBV21-1 is reported as a pseudogene. The CDR3 extends over 16 amino acids.

The V call is TRBV19, the J call TRBJ2-1, with 7 bases that match TRBD1. This CDR3 has 15 residues. The V gene's germline CDR1 is LNHDA and CDR2 SQIVND (reference sequence). Trimming removed 6 bases from V and 5 bases from J; junction bases left unmatched: 10. The CDR3 here is CASRVDRELNNEQFF. The CDR3 DNA is TGTGCCAGTAGGGTTGACAGGGAACTGAACAATGAGCAGTTCTTC.

The V and J genes are TRBV6-6 and TRBJ1-1; D is undetermined. This CDR3 has 14 amino acids. V shed 8 bases and J shed 7 bases, with 20 bases lying between them. Germline V gene sequence: CDR1 MNHNY, CDR2 SVGAGI (reference sequence). As DNA, the CDR3 is TGTGCCAGCGCCTTTACGTGGGGTAGCGGTGAAGCTTTCTTT. It specifies CASAFTWGSGEAFF.

The chain links TRBV2 to TRBJ2-7, with TRBD1 matching 7 bases. V gave up 11 bases and J gave up 5 bases; unmatched junction bases: 15. The CDR3 runs to 14 residues. CDR1 and CDR2 from the germline V gene are SNHLY and FYNNEI. The CDR3 sequence: CAGRRSGGLDEQYF. The CDR3 DNA reads TGTGCCGGGAGAAGATCAGGGGGTCTGGACGAGCAGTACTTC.

J is TRBJ1-6 and V is TRBV19; 9 positions agree with TRBD1. The V gene's germline CDR1 is LNHDA and CDR2 SQIVND (reference sequence). With 7 bases clipped from V and 10 bases from J, the junction kept 11 bases outside the gene matches. The CDR3 contains 15 residues. This CDR3 is CASKRDREDYSPLHF. CDR3 DNA: TGTGCCAGTAAACGGGACAGGGAGGATTACTCACCCCTCCACTTT.

This clone has only one observation. CDR3 coding DNA: TGTGCCAGCAGTCAGGGGATTACGAACACTGAAGCTTTCTTT. This codes for CASSQGITNTEAFF. The chain employs TRBV27 and TRBJ1-1; D is possibly TRBD1 (6 bases). The CDR3 sequence is 14 residues long. CDR1 MNHEY and CDR2 SMNVEV come from the germline V gene (reference sequence). The ends were cut back, 5 bases at V and 1 base at J, with 11 bases in the middle.

The rearrangement uses TRBV7-9 and TRBJ2-3; perhaps TRBD2 as D (7 bases). The CDR3 contains 16 residues. Trimming removed 7 bases from V and 0 bases from J, with 17 bases in between. Germline CDR1 is SEHNR and CDR2 is FQNEAQ (reference sequence). The CDR3 loop reads CASTRGAGDSTDTQYF. For the CDR3, the DNA is TGTGCCAGCACCCGGGGGGCAGGGGACAGCACAGATACGCAGTATTTT. Filled out from reference TRBV7-9 and TRBJ2-3, the complete variable domain reads DTGVSQNPRHKITKRGQNVTFRCDPISEHNRLYWYRQTLGQGPEFLTYFQNEAQLEKSRLLSDRFSAERPKGSFSTLEIQRTEQGDSAMYLCASTRGAGDSTDTQYFGPGTRLTVL.

The V and J genes are TRBV5-1 and TRBJ2-2, with a weak D call TRBD1 (5 bases). This CDR3 has 13 residues. Germline V lookup: CDR1 SGHRS, CDR2 YFSETQ. V was cut by 3 bases and J by 5 bases, with 8 bases left in between. The CDR3 sequence is CASSSQGTGELFF. Written as DNA, the CDR3 is TGCGCCAGCAGCTCCCAGGGTACCGGGGAGCTGTTTTTT. Based on the CDR3 plus reference TRBV5-1 and TRBJ2-2, the full variable domain is KAGVTQTPRYLIKTRGQQVTLSCSPISGHRSVSWYQQTPGQGLQFLFEYFSETQRNKGNFPGRFSGRQFSNSRSEMNVSTLELGDSALYLCASSSQGTGELFFGEGSRLTVL.

The rearrangement links TRBV5-8 to TRBJ2-7, with D perhaps TRBD2 (6 bases). Trimming cost V 0 bases and J 3 bases, with 13 bases left between them. The CDR3 is 15 amino acids. The germline gives CDR1 SGHTS, CDR2 YDEGEE. CDR3 bases: TGTGCCAGCAGCTTGGTAGGAGGGCAGGGCTACGAGCAGTACTTC. Its translation is CASSLVGGQGYEQYF.